The present T cell receptor beta chain was sequenced within a study of T cell repertoires in cytomegalovirus infection. Study-wide context: Public TCR beta signatures indicated both CMV infection and matching HLA type. Notes on the study in general: Clonotype analysis showed dominance of the ex vivo response by HLA-C-restricted CMV-specific TCR beta clonotypes.

Comment on this clonotype: Its antigen remains unidentified.

This CDR3 comprises 13 residues. V lost 6 bases to trimming and J lost 7 bases, with 17 bases between them. In germline, CDR1 is SQVTM, CDR2 ANQGSEA. Each CDR3 protein gets one entry after TCRdb re-called the reads with MiXCR. The sample yields 700,000 to 850,000 distinct CDR3 sequences, about 33% seen once. This chain joins TRBV29-1 and TRBJ2-3; no clear D. This sequence originates from a human donor in good health (CMV status not recorded). Some clones in this sample may be carry-over from other donors' samples. This sample comprised cultured CD8+ T cells from PBMCs, obtained from culture after CMV antigen stimulation. CDR3 in amino acids: CSVAFPNGHTQYF. The DNA for the CDR3 is TGCAGCGTCGCATTCCCGAACGGACATACGCAGTATTTT.